The 31 T cell receptor beta chains reported below all come from one sample, sequenced in a study of CD8 T cells in Susac syndrome. It was with random hexamers that about 0.45 to 1 ug RNA was reverse transcribed. TCRdb ran MiXCR on the immunoSEQ multiplex PCR reads and lists one entry per CDR3 protein. The table lists under 250,000 distinct CDR3 sequences, 85% to 95% of them singletons. The sample consisted of CD4+ T cells from PBMCs. These receptors all come from a human donor with Susac syndrome.

This rearrangement joins TRBV5-1 to TRBJ2-7; D is ambiguous. Germline V gene data show CDR1 as SGHRS and CDR2 as YFSETQ. The CDR3 loop spans 15 amino acids. V shed 4 bases and J shed 3 bases, with 17 bases lying between them. DNA of the CDR3: TGCGCCAGCAGCGTCGAAGGTCCCGGTCTCTACGAGCAGTACTTC. Encoded protein: CASSVEGPGLYEQYF.

CDR3 bases: TGTGCCAGCAGCTTGGCCAACTATGGGCATGAGCAGTTCTTC. Its protein is CASSLANYGHEQFF. V usage is TRBV5-6 and J usage is TRBJ2-1, with D hard to call. This CDR3 region has 14 residues. The V gene lost 0 bases and the J gene lost 8 bases, with 12 bases spanning the gap. Germline CDR1 is SGHDT and CDR2 is YYEEEE. The variable domain in full, completed from reference TRBV5-6 and TRBJ2-1, reads DAGVTQSPTHLIKTRGQQVTLRCSPKSGHDTVSWYQQALGQGPQFIFQYYEEEERQRGNFPDRFSGHQFPNYSSELNVNALLLGDSALYLCASSLANYGHEQFFGPGTRLTVL.

The chain carries TRBV14 and TRBJ1-1; a possible D gene is TRBD1 (5 bases). The CDR3 is 13 amino acids. The germline CDR1 and CDR2 sequences are SGHDN and FVKESK. V was trimmed by 1 base and J by 8 bases, leaving 11 bases between them. The CDR3 DNA is TGTGCCAGCAGCCAAGCTCGGGACTCCGAAGCTTTCTTT. Amino acids: CASSQARDSEAFF.

This clonotype has only one observation. This rearrangement joins TRBV4-3 to TRBJ2-3; 10 bases map to TRBD2. Germline V gene data show CDR1 as LGHNA and CDR2 as YSLEER. Germline trimming cut 6 bases from V and 4 bases from J; bases unmatched to any gene: 7. The CDR3 extends over 15 amino acids. The CDR3 region is CASSRSGGAPDTQYF. The CDR3 DNA follows: TGCGCCAGCAGTCGGAGCGGGGGGGCCCCAGATACGCAGTATTTT.

The chain employs TRBV6-1 and TRBJ1-5; D gene uncertain. The CDR3 totals 15 residues. From germline, CDR1 is MNHNS and CDR2 SASEGT. Trimming shortened V by 6 bases and J by 1 base, and 13 bases separated the two germline ends. CDR3 sequence: CASSSFGSSNQPQHF. The CDR3 bases are TGTGCCAGCAGCTCCTTTGGATCCAGCAATCAGCCCCAGCATTTT.

This clonotype was found a few times. The V and J genes are TRBV5-4 and TRBJ2-3; a weak D match, TRBD2 (5 bases). The CDR3 extends over 15 amino acids. Germline V gene sequence: CDR1 SGHNT, CDR2 YYREEE (reference sequence). With 0 bases removed from V and 2 bases from J, the gap between germline ends came to 10 bases. The CDR3 nucleotides read TGTGCCAGCAGCTTGGGTCCTAGCTTCACAGATACGCAGTATTTT. It translates to CASSLGPSFTDTQYF.

This clonotype has a single count. The chain is built from TRBV12-3 or TRBV12-4 and TRBJ1-1; D uncertain. The CDR3 totals 11 residues. Between the trimmed V and J ends, which lost 6 bases and 10 bases, there was a span of 12 bases. Here the CDR3 DNA reads TGTGCCAGCAGCACGACTGTGGGAGCTTTCTTT. This translates into CASSTTVGAFF.

The chain combines TRBV20-1 with TRBJ2-7; D possibly corresponds to TRBD1 (6 bases). The CDR3 is 14 amino acids. Germline V gives CDR1 DFQATT, CDR2 SNEGSKA (reference sequence). The V end was cut by 0 bases, the J end by 1 base, with 10 bases between. CDR3 bases: TGCAGTGCTAGAGATAGCGACAGGTCCTACGAGCAGTACTTC. It specifies CSARDSDRSYEQYF.

The chain employs TRBV5-1 and TRBJ1-2; D is possibly TRBD1 (5 bases). Trimming removed 4 bases at V and 4 bases at J, with 14 bases between. CDR1 is SGHRS, CDR2 YFSETQ, per germline. The CDR3 contains 14 residues. The CDR3, as DNA: TGCGCCAGCAGCCCGCGCACAGGAACCTATGGCTACACCTTC. Amino acids: CASSPRTGTYGYTF.

The J gene is TRBJ2-3, the V gene TRBV20-1, with 8 bases matching TRBD1. The CDR3 runs to 16 residues. With V trimmed by 5 bases and J by 0 bases, 10 bases remained unmatched. Germline V CDR1 and CDR2: DFQATT, SNEGSKA (reference sequence). Written as DNA, the CDR3 is TGCAGTGCTCCACTGAGACAGGGGCTAAGCACAGATACGCAGTATTTT. Protein sequence: CSAPLRQGLSTDTQYF.

The chain uses TRBV12-3 or TRBV12-4 and TRBJ1-4; 8 bases line up with TRBD1. J gave up 4 bases and V 6 bases, and 4 bases lay outside the gene matches. This CDR3 comprises 14 residues. This CDR3 reads CASSLTGGNEKLFF. The CDR3 region has the DNA TGTGCCAGCAGCTTAACAGGGGGTAATGAAAAACTGTTTTTT.

This chain links TRBV25-1 with TRBJ2-7, with a possible D match to TRBD1 (5 bases). This CDR3 spans 15 amino acids. Trimming took 1 base from V and 6 from J, leaving 16 bases between them. The germline CDR1 and CDR2 sequences are MGHDK and SYGVNS. The CDR3 reads CASSEFGSRTSEQYF. The CDR3 DNA is TGTGCCAGCAGTGAATTCGGCAGCAGGACAAGCGAGCAGTACTTC.

The rearrangement links TRBV6-2 or TRBV6-3 to TRBJ2-4; D remains ambiguous. The V end was cut by 0 bases, the J end by 4 bases, with 4 bases between. The CDR3 runs 13 residues. Germline V gene data show CDR1 as MNHEY and CDR2 as SVGEGT. For the CDR3, the DNA is TGTGCCAGCAGTTACTCGACAAAAAACATTCAGTACTTC. Its protein is CASSYSTKNIQYF.

The chain links TRBV30 to TRBJ2-1, with 14 positions matching TRBD2. The junction had 8 bases not matched to a gene; V was cut back by 3 bases and J by 10 bases. The CDR3 sequence is 15 residues long. Germline loops: CDR1 GTSNPN, CDR2 SVGIG (reference sequence). CDR3 in amino acids: CAWRATSGGDREQFF. The CDR3 DNA follows: TGTGCCTGGAGAGCGACTAGCGGGGGGGACAGGGAGCAGTTCTTC.

The J gene is TRBJ2-7, the V gene TRBV29-1; D not resolved. This CDR3 has 13 amino acids. Germline V gene sequence: CDR1 SQVTM, CDR2 ANQGSEA. Trimming took 5 bases from V and 3 from J, leaving 14 bases between them. The CDR3 reads CSVREPGDYEQYF. The CDR3 bases are TGCAGCGTTCGAGAACCTGGAGACTACGAGCAGTACTTC.

The chain couples TRBV7-2 to TRBJ1-2; D gene ambiguous. Between the trimmed V and J ends, which lost 2 bases and 4 bases, there was a span of 11 bases. Looked up from germline, CDR1 is SGHTA and CDR2 is FQGNSA. The CDR3 sequence is 14 residues long. CDR3 loop: CASSLFRASYGYTF. The CDR3 coding sequence is TGTGCCAGCAGCTTATTCCGTGCCTCCTATGGCTACACCTTC.

The gene calls are TRBV20-1 and TRBJ2-3; weak D call: TRBD2 (6 bases). The germline V and J ends were trimmed by 2 bases and 2 bases, with 11 bases remaining between them. The CDR3 consists of 14 residues. Germline lookup yields CDR1 DFQATT and CDR2 SNEGSKA (reference sequence). The CDR3 bases are TGCAGTGCTAGAAGGAGGGTCCCCACAGATACGCAGTATTTT. It is translated as CSARRRVPTDTQYF.

The rearrangement uses TRBV20-1 and TRBJ2-2; 10 nucleotides line up with TRBD2. This CDR3 contains 15 residues. The germline V gene has CDR1 DFQATT and CDR2 SNEGSKA (reference sequence). Trimming cost V 3 bases and J 6 bases; bases outside gene matches: 7. The CDR3 region has the DNA TGCAGTGCTAGGAGCGGGGGGGCTGGCTCCGGGGAGCTGTTTTTT. As protein: CSARSGGAGSGELFF.

The genes are TRBV30 and TRBJ1-3; 11 nucleotides line up with TRBD1. CDR1 and CDR2 from the germline V gene are GTSNPN and SVGIG (reference sequence). The ends lost 5 bases at V and 2 bases at J; junction bases unmatched: 5. The CDR3 has 15 residues. CDR3 protein: CAWGDRGKAGNTIYF. CDR3 bases: TGTGCCTGGGGGGACAGGGGGAAGGCTGGAAACACCATATATTTT.

This clonotype has just one count. V and J are TRBV5-4 and TRBJ2-5, with 14 bases matching TRBD2. Germline CDR1 and CDR2: SGHNT and YYREEE (reference sequence). The V and J ends lost 4 bases and 3 bases, in that order; junction bases with no gene match: 5. The CDR3 consists of 16 residues. CDR3 protein: CASSRLAGGPKETQYF. CDR3 sequence (DNA): TGTGCCAGCAGCCGACTAGCGGGGGGGCCGAAAGAGACCCAGTACTTC.

V gene TRBV29-1 combines with J gene TRBJ2-3; no definite D call. V was shortened by 6 bases and J by 4 bases, with 8 bases between the two germline ends. CDR3 length: 11 amino acids. Germline V gene lookup returns CDR1 SQVTM and CDR2 ANQGSEA. The CDR3 sequence: CSVAESDTQYF. The CDR3 DNA reads TGCAGCGTCGCCGAGTCAGATACGCAGTATTTT.

The rearrangement joins TRBV30 to TRBJ1-2, with D possibly matching TRBD1 (6 bases). Trimming stripped 4 bases from V and 4 bases from J, with 16 bases between. The CDR3 covers 14 residues. Germline-derived CDR1 and CDR2 are GTSNPN and SVGIG (reference sequence). The CDR3 coding sequence is TGTGCCTGGACAAACCTACAGGGAGGCTATGGCTACACCTTC. Protein sequence: CAWTNLQGGYGYTF.

CDR3 DNA sequence: TGTGCCACAAAGGAGGAGGGGGAGCTGTTTTTT. Amino acid sequence: CATKEEGELFF. This chain uses TRBV6-2 or TRBV6-3 with TRBJ2-2; D perhaps matches TRBD2 (5 bases). Trimming took off 10 bases at V and 8 bases at J, with 11 bases between the two ends. Per the germline V gene, CDR1 is MNHEY and CDR2 is SVGEGT. The CDR3 contains 11 residues.

A single count supports this clonotype. J is TRBJ2-1 and V is TRBV20-1, with D possibly TRBD2 on 6 matching bases. Germline V gene lookup returns CDR1 DFQATT and CDR2 SNEGSKA (reference sequence). The CDR3 totals 17 residues. V lost 0 bases, J lost 7 bases, and 22 bases lay in between. The CDR3: CSARDSMRGAGGNEQFF. The DNA of the CDR3 is TGCAGTGCTAGAGATTCTATGAGGGGCGCTGGGGGGAATGAGCAGTTCTTC.

This clonotype has a single count. The chain joins TRBV18 to TRBJ2-5, with D uncertain. Germline V gene lookup returns CDR1 KGHSH and CDR2 LQKENI. The CDR3 consists of 14 residues. The ends were cut back, 4 bases at V and 5 bases at J, with 14 bases in the middle. The CDR3 is CASSLDPPEETQYF. CDR3 in DNA: TGTGCCAGCTCACTCGACCCGCCGGAGGAGACCCAGTACTTC.

The chain recombines TRBV2 with TRBJ2-2; perhaps TRBD1 as D (6 bases). Germline values: CDR1 SNHLY, CDR2 FYNNEI. The CDR3 consists of 14 residues. The V gene lost 6 bases and the J gene lost 0 bases, with 8 bases spanning the gap. The CDR3 region has the DNA TGTGCCAGCAGGGACAGATCGAACACCGGGGAGCTGTTTTTT. Its protein is CASRDRSNTGELFF.

This rearrangement joins TRBV9 to TRBJ2-1; 10 nucleotides agree with TRBD2. Germline trimming cut 0 bases from V and 7 bases from J; bases unmatched to any gene: 4. This CDR3 region has 15 residues. Looked up from germline, CDR1 is SGDLS and CDR2 is YYNGEE. The CDR3 DNA reads as TGTGCCAGCAGCGTAGAAGCGGGGGGGCGGAATGAGCAGTTCTTC. Translated, it gives CASSVEAGGRNEQFF.

J is TRBJ2-3 and V is TRBV3-1; D is ambiguous. Germline V gene lookup returns CDR1 LGHDT and CDR2 YNNKEL (reference sequence). The CDR3 covers 14 residues. Trimming took off 2 bases at V and 3 bases at J, with 9 bases between the two ends. CDR3 protein: CASSQKGRTDTQYF. The CDR3 DNA sequence: TGTGCCAGCAGCCAAAAAGGGCGGACAGATACGCAGTATTTT.

The V call is TRBV5-5, the J call TRBJ2-5, with TRBD2 identical over 8 bases. With V trimmed by 2 bases and J by 0 bases, 6 bases remained unmatched. This CDR3 is 16 amino acids long. Looked up from germline, CDR1 is SGHKS and CDR2 is YYEKEE (reference sequence). The CDR3 here is CASSLQSSGYQETQYF. The CDR3 region has the DNA TGTGCCAGCAGCTTACAATCTAGCGGGTACCAAGAGACCCAGTACTTC.

This chain uses TRBV18 with TRBJ1-2; D gene uncertain. Trimming took 3 bases from V and 8 from J, leaving 16 bases between them. Germline loops: CDR1 KGHSH, CDR2 LQKENI. The CDR3 loop spans 14 amino acids. CDR3 nucleotides: TGTGCCAGCTCACCGGGCGGAGTATTATGGGGCTACACCTTC. It codes for CASSPGGVLWGYTF.

This clonotype appeared a single time. V usage is TRBV2 and J usage is TRBJ1-1; D unclear. V dropped 6 bases and J dropped 3 bases, with 17 bases sitting between them. The CDR3 has 15 residues. Germline CDR1 reads SNHLY; CDR2 reads FYNNEI. CDR3 DNA: TGTGCCAGCAGCGTCTCGGGGTCTCGTGACACTGAAGCTTTCTTT. This translates into CASSVSGSRDTEAFF. The full variable domain, rest sourced from reference TRBV2 and TRBJ1-1, is EPEVTQTPSHQVTQMGQEVILRCVPISNHLYFYWYRQILGQKVEFLVSFYNNEISEKSEIFDDQFSVERPDGSNFTLKIRSTKLEDSAMYFCASSVSGSRDTEAFFGQGTRLTVV.